What follows are 16 T cell receptor beta chains derived from one specimen sequenced in a study of shared clonotypes between healthy human individuals. Assay: immunoSEQ multiplex PCR; the TCRdb copy retains only in-frame clones and omits some. This sample carries about 2,500,000 clones, approximately 94% of them seen once, and the ten largest clones take 0.13% to 0.15%. The sample comprised naive CD4+ T cells sorted from blood. Documented subset: CD45RA+ positively selected. All receptors come from a man aged 18 to 29 in good health.

To note about this clone: The same CDR3 can be traced to other DNA sequences in this sample. The J gene is TRBJ2-3, the V gene TRBV9, with D tentatively TRBD2 (5 bases). Trimming took off 3 bases at V and 0 bases at J, with 11 bases between the two ends. This CDR3 is 15 amino acids long. In germline, CDR1 is SGDLS, CDR2 YYNGEE. The CDR3 loop reads CASSGSGISTDTQYF. The CDR3 DNA reads TGTGCCAGCAGCGGTTCGGGAATTAGCACAGATACGCAGTATTTT.

This chain uses TRBV18 with TRBJ2-1, with D tentatively TRBD2 (6 bases). V was cut by 3 bases and J by 5 bases, with 11 bases left in between. The CDR3 has 14 residues. Germline assignment: CDR1 KGHSH and CDR2 LQKENI. CDR3 protein: CASSPPTSNNEQFF. The CDR3 nucleotides read TGTGCCAGCTCACCGCCGACTAGTAACAATGAGCAGTTCTTC. Supplemented by reference TRBV18 and TRBJ2-1, the full variable domain reads NAGVMQNPRHLVRRRGQEARLRCSPMKGHSHVYWYRQLPEEGLKFMVYLQKENIIDESGMPKERFSAEFPKEGPSILRIQQVVRGDSAAYFCASSPPTSNNEQFFGPGTRLTVL.

The V gene is TRBV6-1, the J gene TRBJ1-6; D is undetermined. Looked up from germline, CDR1 is MNHNS and CDR2 is SASEGT. This CDR3 has 14 amino acids. V lost 7 bases to trimming and J lost 10 bases, with 17 bases between them. CDR3 DNA sequence: TGTGCCAGCAAGGGTACTGGGGAGGGCTCACCCCTCCACTTT. Amino acids: CASKGTGEGSPLHF.

The chain has TRBV5-6 and TRBJ2-1; D is undetermined. The germline V and J ends were trimmed by 3 bases and 2 bases, with 15 bases remaining between them. The CDR3 is 16 amino acids. From germline, CDR1 is SGHDT and CDR2 YYEEEE. The CDR3 is CASSSYVREAYNEQFF. As DNA, the CDR3 is TGTGCCAGCAGCTCCTACGTGCGAGAAGCCTACAATGAGCAGTTCTTC.

On this clone: This sample includes further DNA sequences coding for the same CDR3. V and J are TRBV18 and TRBJ2-5; D gene unclear. Trimming left V 3 bases short and J 5 bases short, with 7 bases between. Germline lookup yields CDR1 KGHSH and CDR2 LQKENI. This CDR3 spans 12 amino acids. Here the CDR3 DNA reads TGTGCCAGCTCACCGGCTTCCGAGACCCAGTACTTC. It specifies CASSPASETQYF.

This clone was seen a few times. V is TRBV9 and J is TRBJ1-4; D is uncertain. V dropped 4 bases and J dropped 8 bases, with 15 bases sitting between them. This CDR3 contains 14 residues. Germline CDR1 is SGDLS and CDR2 is YYNGEE. CDR3 sequence reads: CASSPDTLREKLFF. The DNA of the CDR3 is TGTGCCAGCAGCCCCGACACCCTGAGGGAAAAACTGTTTTTT.

The chain uses TRBV5-1 and TRBJ2-7; tentative D call: TRBD1 (6 bases). In germline, CDR1 is SGHRS, CDR2 YFSETQ. Trimming took off 0 bases at V and 2 bases at J, with 12 bases between the two ends. The CDR3 contains 15 residues. As DNA, the CDR3 is TGCGCCAGCAGCTTGGAGGACACAGGGCCCTACGAGCAGTACTTC. It is translated as CASSLEDTGPYEQYF.

The chain combines TRBV7-9 with TRBJ2-5; D unresolved. This CDR3 is built from 16 residues. Trimming removed 4 bases at V and 1 base at J, with 16 bases between. Looked up from germline, CDR1 is SEHNR and CDR2 is FQNEAQ (reference sequence). CDR3 coding DNA: TGTGCCAGCAGCTCTGAGGTGAAAGGTCGCCAAGAGACCCAGTACTTC. The encoded protein is CASSSEVKGRQETQYF.

The rearrangement links TRBV7-2 to TRBJ2-7; the match to TRBD2 covers 11 bases. The germline CDR1 and CDR2 sequences are SGHTA and FQGNSA. This CDR3 spans 16 amino acids. Trimming removed 4 bases from V and 2 bases from J; junction bases left unmatched: 7. The CDR3 protein is CASSSLGLAATYEQYF. CDR3 nucleotide sequence: TGTGCCAGCAGCTCACTGGGACTAGCGGCCACCTACGAGCAGTACTTC. Full variable domain (outside the CDR3, taken from reference TRBV7-2 and TRBJ2-7): GAGVSQSPSNKVTEKGKDVELRCDPISGHTALYWYRQSLGQGLEFLIYFQGNSAPDKSGLPSDRFSAERTGGSVSTLTIQRTQQEDSAVYLCASSSLGLAATYEQYFGPGTRLTVT.

The gene calls are TRBV5-4 and TRBJ2-5, with 7 bases fitting TRBD2. Germline V CDR1 and CDR2: SGHNT, YYREEE (reference sequence). The CDR3 is 16 residues long. V lost 2 bases, J lost 2 bases, and 9 bases stayed unmatched. CDR3 region: CASSLRLADDQETQYF. DNA for the CDR3: TGTGCCAGCAGCTTACGGCTAGCGGACGATCAAGAGACCCAGTACTTC. The whole variable domain, filled in from reference TRBV5-4 and TRBJ2-5, reads ETGVTQSPTHLIKTRGQQVTLRCSSQSGHNTVSWYQQALGQGPQFIFQYYREEENGRGNFPPRFSGLQFPNYSSELNVNALELDDSALYLCASSLRLADDQETQYFGPGTRLLVL.

The chain couples TRBV7-6 to TRBJ1-2; unclear D gene. V was trimmed by 5 bases and J by 3 bases, leaving 16 bases between them. Germline V lookup: CDR1 SGHVS, CDR2 FNYEAQ. The CDR3 runs to 15 residues. Here the CDR3 DNA reads TGTGCCAGCAGCCCGTCCGACGGCCGTTACTATGGCTACACCTTC. As protein: CASSPSDGRYYGYTF. The complete variable domain, with remaining parts taken from reference TRBV7-6 and TRBJ1-2, reads GAGVSQSPRYKVTKRGQDVALRCDPISGHVSLYWYRQALGQGPEFLTYFNYEAQQDKSGLPNDRFSAERPEGSISTLTIQRTEQRDSAMYRCASSPSDGRYYGYTFGSGTRLTVV.

The rearrangement uses TRBV6-1 and TRBJ2-3; possible D gene TRBD1, 8 bases. Germline loops: CDR1 MNHNS, CDR2 SASEGT. The V end was cut by 4 bases, the J end by 2 bases, with 13 bases between. The CDR3 totals 15 residues. The CDR3 coding sequence is TGTGCCAGCAGTGTGACAGGGGACTACACAGATACGCAGTATTTT. It specifies CASSVTGDYTDTQYF.

V gene TRBV28 combines with J gene TRBJ1-2; TRBD1 matches 9 bases. Germline loops: CDR1 MDHEN, CDR2 SYDVKM. CDR3 length: 15 amino acids. J was trimmed by 4 bases and V by 2 bases; bases with no gene match: 5. CDR3 residues: CASSLRDRVVYGYTF. DNA for the CDR3: TGTGCCAGCAGTTTAAGGGACAGGGTTGTCTATGGCTACACCTTC.

V gene TRBV7-8 combines with J gene TRBJ1-5, with 7 bases identical to TRBD1. CDR1 is SGHVS, CDR2 FQNEAQ, per germline. The CDR3 spans 18 residues. V shed 5 bases, J shed 0 bases, and the junction held 13 bases outside the gene matches. The CDR3 is CASSAAGTDFYSNQPQHF. DNA for the CDR3: TGTGCCAGCAGCGCCGCCGGGACAGACTTTTATAGCAATCAGCCCCAGCATTTT.

V gene TRBV23-1 combines with J gene TRBJ2-5; TRBD1 aligns across 10 bases. TRBV23-1 is annotated as an ORF whose role is uncertain. This CDR3 comprises 16 residues. V shed 5 bases, J shed 5 bases, and the junction held 11 bases outside the gene matches. Written as DNA, the CDR3 is TGCGCCAGCAGTAAACGAAGGGACAGGGGAAGGGAGACCCAGTACTTC. Translation: CASSKRRDRGRETQYF.

V is TRBV2 and J is TRBJ2-2; TRBD1 matches at 8 bases. There are 15 residues in the CDR3. Germline CDR1 is SNHLY and CDR2 is FYNNEI. The V segment lost 6 bases and the J segment 4 bases; nucleotides outside the gene matches: 7. In DNA form, the CDR3 reads TGTGCCAGCAGGATGGACAGGGTTGGCACCGGGGAGCTGTTTTTT. Its protein is CASRMDRVGTGELFF.